What follows are 31 T cell receptor beta chains derived from one specimen sequenced in a study of tissue T cells after allogeneic stem cell transplantation. Time point described: mouse harvest day 14 after allogeneic transplant. Each mouse received 10^7 T-cell-depleted marrow cells plus 10^6 splenic CD5+ T cells by tail vein. Assay: immunoSEQ multiplex PCR; the TCRdb copy retains only in-frame clones and omits some. The sample includes approximately 8,400 clones, 36% of them seen just once. Sequencing was done on a sample of skin. The source is a female BALB/c mouse given C57BL/6 T cells with graft-versus-host disease after an allogeneic hematopoietic cell transplant.

With respect to this clone: The gene names given are mouse names. The CDR3 extends 1 residue past the end of the read, so its final part is completed from the germline J gene. V gene TRBV26 combines with J gene TRBJ2-3; 9 nucleotides agree with TRBD2. The V and J ends lost 2 bases and 0 bases, in that order; junction bases with no gene match: 0. Germline CDR1 and CDR2: KGHPV and FQNQEV (reference sequence). The CDR3 consists of 15 residues. CDR3 amino acids: CASSLGTGSAETLYF. The part of the CDR3 DNA that was read is TGTGCCAGCAGTCTGGGGACTGGGAGTGCAGAAACGCTGTAT.

Only a few counts were recorded for this clone. All gene names here are mouse names. The read finishes 1 residue shy of the CDR3 end, and the germline J gene is used to complete it. The chain recombines TRBV23 with TRBJ1-2. Germline CDR1 and CDR2: KGHTA and FQNQQP. The CDR3 extends over 14 amino acids. The part of the CDR3 DNA that was read is TGCTCCAGCAGTCAAAAGGGGGGAAACTCCGACTACACC. Protein sequence: CSSSQKGGNSDYT. The CDR3, in full, reads CSSSQKGGNSDYTF. The variable domain in full, with the rest retrieved from reference TRBV23 and TRBJ1-2, is DAAVTQKPRYLIKMKGQEAEMKCIPEKGHTAVFWYQQKQSKELKFLIYFQNQQPLDQIDMVKERFSAVCPSSSLCSLGIRTCEAEDSALYLCSSSQKGGNSDYTFGSGTRLLVI.

This clone was detected only a few times. Germline and genes here are mouse. The read ends 1 residue early relative to the CDR3; the germline J gene fills the gap. The J gene is TRBJ1-5, the V gene TRBV3; 7 positions match TRBD1. The V gene end was trimmed by 6 bases and the J gene end by 4 bases; junction bases not matched to a gene: 0. This CDR3 comprises 12 residues. Germline V gene lookup returns CDR1 SNHLY and CDR2 FYNGKV (reference sequence). This CDR3 is CASRGQNQAPLF. The CDR3 bases that were read are TGTGCCAGCAGGGGACAGAACCAGGCTCCGCTT.

A word on this clone: Each gene name is a mouse one. The CDR3 end is not reached by the read, which stops 1 residue before it; the germline J gene fills it in. The rearrangement links TRBV31 to TRBJ2-7; D is tentatively TRBD1 or TRBD2 (6 bases each). Trimming removed 1 base at V and 7 bases at J, with 17 bases between. In germline, CDR1 is GKSSPN, CDR2 SITVG. This CDR3 is 14 amino acids long. Partial CDR3 DNA: TGTGCCTGGAGTCCAGGGTTTGGGGGCCGGGAACAGTAC. Protein sequence: CAWSPGFGGREQY. The whole CDR3 protein is CAWSPGFGGREQYF.

There are a few counts of this clone. Gene names and germline match the mouse. The CDR3 end falls 1 residue outside the read, so it is completed with the germline J gene. The rearrangement uses TRBV26 and TRBJ2-2; D is unclear. The V end lost 7 bases, the J end lost 0 bases, and 6 bases lay between the germline ends. The CDR3 sequence is 13 residues long. CDR1 and CDR2 from the germline V gene are KGHPV and FQNQEV (reference sequence). The chain's CDR3 is CASTRANTGQLYF. Partial CDR3 DNA: TGTGCCAGCACCAGAGCAAACACCGGGCAGCTCTAC.

The sample holds a few counts of this clone. Gene names denote mouse genes. The read gets to within 1 residue of the CDR3 end, and the germline J gene fills in the rest. The chain combines TRBV13-1 with TRBJ2-7; TRBD1 or TRBD2 may be the D gene (6 bases each). V lost 3 bases, J lost 0 bases, and 7 bases lay in between. CDR3 length equals 13 residues. Germline loops: CDR1 NSHNY, CDR2 SYGAGN. This chain's CDR3 is CASSGGLSYEQYF. The CDR3 bases that were read are TGTGCCAGCAGTGGGGGGCTCTCCTATGAACAGTAC.

As regards this clone: Gene names and germline refer to mouse. The read halts 1 residue ahead of the CDR3 end, with the missing end drawn from the germline J gene. This chain joins TRBV13-1 and TRBJ2-7, with TRBD1 matching over 7 bases. V shed 5 bases, J shed 4 bases, and the junction held 6 bases outside the gene matches. This CDR3 is built from 13 residues. Germline CDR1 NSHNY, CDR2 SYGAGN. CDR3 DNA, as far as it was read: TGTGCCAGCAGCCGGGACAGAAATTATGAACAGTAC. Translated: CASSRDRNYEQY. The entire CDR3 protein is CASSRDRNYEQYF.

With respect to this clone: Genes and germline are mouse. The CDR3 end falls 1 residue outside the read, so it is completed with the germline J gene. The rearrangement uses TRBV4 and TRBJ2-7; 13 nucleotides align to TRBD2. Trimming at V came to 5 bases and at J to 7 bases, leaving 5 bases not matched to a gene. This CDR3 spans 14 amino acids. Germline-derived CDR1 and CDR2 are LGHDT and YNNKQL (reference sequence). CDR3 bases read: TGTGCCAGCAGCCTCGGACTGGGGGGGCGGGAACAGTAC. Protein: CASSLGLGGREQY. The whole CDR3 region reads CASSLGLGGREQYF.

This clone is medium-sized in the sample. The gene names given are mouse names. The CDR3 end is not reached by the read, which stops 1 residue before it; the germline J gene fills it in. The rearrangement uses TRBV26 and TRBJ1-2, with 7 bases aligning to TRBD1. The length of the CDR3 is 14 residues. Germline CDR1 is KGHPV and CDR2 is FQNQEV (reference sequence). V shed 1 base and J 5 bases; nucleotides not matched to a gene: 4. The covered CDR3 bases are TGTGCCAGCAGTCTGTTCTCAGGGGGATCCGACTACACC. Translating it yields CASSLFSGGSDYT. The whole CDR3 sequence reads CASSLFSGGSDYTF.

About this clone: Here the gene names and germline are mouse. The read is 1 residue too short to cover the CDR3 end, so that end is filled in from the germline J gene. The chain couples TRBV13-2 to TRBJ1-4; D possibly corresponds to TRBD1 (5 bases). Germline values: CDR1 NNHNN, CDR2 SYGAGS (reference sequence). This CDR3 spans 12 amino acids. The V gene lost 3 bases and the J gene lost 7 bases, with 7 bases spanning the gap. CDR3 amino acids: CASGVGGERLFF. The DNA read from the CDR3 is TGTGCCAGCGGTGTGGGGGGCGAAAGATTATTT.

Note on this clone: Germline and genes here are mouse. From the germline J gene comes the end of the CDR3, since the read stops 1 residue before it. This specimen includes other DNA sequences encoding the same CDR3. The chain joins TRBV26 to TRBJ1-6; no firm D call. TRBJ1-6 carries the ORF label, with uncertain function. Germline V gene sequence: CDR1 KGHPV, CDR2 FQNQEV (reference sequence). The CDR3 is 15 residues long. Trimming removed 2 bases from V and 0 bases from J, with 5 bases in between. CDR3 bases read: TGTGCCAGCAGTCTGAGGAATTCCTATAATTCGCCCCTCTAC. It specifies CASSLRNSYNSPLY. The whole CDR3 protein is CASSLRNSYNSPLYF.

In regard to this clone: Mouse gene names and germline throughout. The read is 1 residue too short to cover the CDR3 end, so that end is filled in from the germline J gene. The chain recombines TRBV26 with TRBJ2-4; no clear D. V was trimmed by 4 bases and J by 1 base, leaving 6 bases between them. Germline CDR1 reads KGHPV; CDR2 reads FQNQEV (reference sequence). CDR3 length: 13 amino acids. The sequenced CDR3 bases are TGTGCCAGCAGTCCGTTGGGTCAAAACACCTTGTAC. The encoded protein is CASSPLGQNTLY. The full CDR3 is CASSPLGQNTLYF.

In the case of this clone: Gene names denote mouse genes. The CDR3 end lies 1 residue beyond the end of the read and is filled in from the germline J gene. The V and J genes are TRBV26 and TRBJ2-4; no definite D call. The V end lost 4 bases, the J end lost 3 bases, and 8 bases lay between the germline ends. This CDR3 contains 13 residues. Germline CDR1 KGHPV, CDR2 FQNQEV (reference sequence). The part of the CDR3 DNA that was read is TGTGCCAGCAGTCCGCGGCACCAAAACACCTTGTAC. Its translation: CASSPRHQNTLY. The full CDR3 protein is CASSPRHQNTLYF.

Note on this clone: Mouse gene names and germline throughout. Sequencing ends 1 residue short of the CDR3 end; the germline J gene provides the rest. This chain connects TRBV26 to TRBJ2-5; D not certain. This CDR3 region has 13 residues. Per germline, CDR1 KGHPV and CDR2 FQNQEV (reference sequence). Trimming removed 4 bases at V and 0 bases at J, with 5 bases between. The CDR3 sequence: CASSRGNQDTQYF. The sequenced CDR3 bases are TGTGCCAGCAGTCGGGGTAACCAAGACACCCAGTAC.

As for this clone: Genes and germline come from the mouse. The missing CDR3 end, 1 residue past where the read stops, is filled in from the germline J gene. This chain connects TRBV26 to TRBJ2-4; D is perhaps TRBD2 (7 bases). Germline V gene data show CDR1 as KGHPV and CDR2 as FQNQEV (reference sequence). Trimming pared 0 bases from V and 0 bases from J, leaving 10 bases between. The CDR3 has 16 residues. Incomplete CDR3 DNA: TGTGCCAGCAGTCTGTCGAGGGGGGCTAGTCAAAACACCTTGTAC. Translation: CASSLSRGASQNTLY. The entire CDR3 protein is CASSLSRGASQNTLYF.

For this clone: Each gene name is a mouse one. CDR3 DNA, as far as it was read: TGTGCCAGCAGCTCCGAAAGTCAAAACACCTTGTAC. Its protein is CASSSESQNTLY. The whole CDR3 protein reads CASSSESQNTLYF. This chain connects TRBV3 to TRBJ2-4; D not certain. The sequenced fragment ends 1 residue before the CDR3 boundary, so the rest is inferred from the germline J gene. The CDR3 sequence is 13 residues long. CDR1 is SNHLY and CDR2 is FYNGKV in the germline V gene (reference sequence). V was shortened by 4 bases and J by 0 bases, with 5 bases between the two germline ends.

Regarding this clone: The gene symbols are mouse symbols. The read falls 1 residue short of the CDR3 end, and the missing part is taken from the germline J gene. This chain links TRBV12-1 with TRBJ2-1; weak D call: TRBD1 (6 bases). The CDR3 runs 14 residues. The V and J ends lost 2 bases and 0 bases respectively, with 7 bases between them. CDR1 and CDR2 from the germline V gene are SGHSN and HYEKVE. This CDR3 is CASSRDINYAEQFF. CDR3 bases read: TGTGCCAGCTCTCGGGACATTAACTATGCTGAGCAGTTC.

A note on this clone: These gene names are mouse names. The read ends 1 residue early relative to the CDR3; the germline J gene fills the gap. The chain employs TRBV3 and TRBJ2-1; TRBD2 aligns across 12 bases. Trimming removed 5 bases from V and 0 bases from J; junction bases left unmatched: 2. The CDR3 spans 16 residues. Germline CDR1 is SNHLY and CDR2 is FYNGKV (reference sequence). This chain's CDR3 is CASSRTGGGNYAEQFF. CDR3 DNA (partial): TGTGCCAGCAGCCGGACTGGGGGGGGTAACTATGCTGAGCAGTTC.

Concerning this clone: The gene names here belong to mouse. The read comes to an end 1 residue before the CDR3 does, leaving the germline J gene to fill in the end. The V and J genes are TRBV3 and TRBJ2-2; no clear D. Germline V CDR1 and CDR2: SNHLY, FYNGKV (reference sequence). This CDR3 has 12 amino acids. Trimming took 1 base from V and 6 from J, leaving 3 bases between them. The CDR3 spells CASSLGSGQLYF. The sequenced part of the CDR3 DNA is TGTGCCAGCAGCTTAGGGTCCGGGCAGCTCTAC.

This clone has just a few counts. Any gene name here is a mouse gene name. The CDR3 is cut off 1 residue early in the read; its end comes from the germline J gene. V is TRBV4 and J is TRBJ1-1, with D perhaps matching TRBD1 (6 bases). The V gene lost 4 bases and the J gene lost 1 base, with 7 bases spanning the gap. This CDR3 has 13 amino acids. Germline V gene data show CDR1 as LGHDT and CDR2 as YNNKQL (reference sequence). The CDR3 region is CASSLGQNTEVFF. CDR3 DNA, as far as it was read: TGTGCCAGCAGCTTGGGACAAAACACAGAAGTCTTC.

A remark on this clone: The genes are named according to mouse. The read finishes 1 residue shy of the CDR3 end, and the germline J gene is used to complete it. This sequence joins TRBV26 and TRBJ2-5; D is uncertain. The CDR3 length is 14 residues. The germline V gene has CDR1 KGHPV and CDR2 FQNQEV (reference sequence). With 2 bases removed from V and 0 bases from J, the gap between germline ends came to 6 bases. CDR3 bases read: TGTGCCAGCAGTCTGGGGTTTAACCAAGACACCCAGTAC. Its translation is CASSLGFNQDTQY. The CDR3, in full, reads CASSLGFNQDTQYF.

As to this clone: An end of the junction differs from the germline gene, which may be a read error. Gene and germline names: mouse. Sequencing ends 1 residue short of the CDR3 end; the germline J gene provides the rest. Other DNA sequences within the sample encode an identical CDR3. This chain joins TRBV20 and TRBJ2-3, with D tentatively TRBD1 (6 bases). The CDR3 runs 13 residues. Germline V lookup: CDR1 GFQATS, CDR2 STVNSAI. The CDR3 loop is CGARDNSAETLYF. The covered CDR3 bases are TGTGGTGCAAGGGACAATAGTGCAGAAACGCTGTAT.

Only a few counts were recorded for this clone. Genes here carry mouse names. The CDR3 is cut off 1 residue early in the read; its end comes from the germline J gene. This chain uses TRBV26 with TRBJ2-4; D is unresolved. Germline CDR1 and CDR2: KGHPV and FQNQEV (reference sequence). The CDR3 is made up of 12 amino acids. Trimming stripped 7 bases from V and 2 bases from J, with 7 bases between. This CDR3 reads CASTRTQNTLYF. CDR3 DNA, as far as it was read: TGTGCCAGCACCAGGACTCAAAACACCTTGTAC. The entire variable domain, with the rest obtained from reference TRBV26 and TRBJ2-4, is as follows: NSKVIQTPRYLVKGQGQKAKMRCIPEKGHPVVFWYQQNKNNEFKFLINFQNQEVLQQIDMTEKRFSAECPSNSPCSLEIQSSEAGDSALYLCASTRTQNTLYFGAGTRLSVL.

A word on this clone: Mouse gene names and germline throughout. The read ends 1 residue before the CDR3 terminus; that terminus is restored from the germline J gene. The V call is TRBV3, the J call TRBJ1-1, with D hard to call. Germline CDR1 and CDR2: SNHLY and FYNGKV (reference sequence). The CDR3 has 11 residues. V was trimmed by 3 bases and J by 8 bases, leaving 7 bases between them. Here the CDR3 reads CASSFGREVFF. The CDR3 bases that were read are TGTGCCAGCAGCTTTGGCAGGGAAGTCTTC.

As concerns this clone: Gene names and germline refer to mouse. Here the CDR3 reads CASSPSGTGETLYF. CDR3 DNA, as far as it was read: TGTGCCAGCAGCCCCTCGGGGACTGGTGAAACGCTGTAT. This chain connects TRBV5 to TRBJ2-3, with TRBD2 matching 8 bases. The sequence runs out 1 residue before the end of the CDR3; the remainder is reconstructed from the germline J gene. CDR1 and CDR2 (germline): LGHNA, YNLKQL (reference sequence). V was pared by 4 bases and J by 6 bases, with 6 bases of the junction left unmatched. This CDR3 spans 14 amino acids.

Worth noting for this clone: The gene names given are mouse names. The CDR3 end is not reached by the read, which stops 1 residue before it; the germline J gene fills it in. The chain is built from TRBV12-2 and TRBJ2-3, with D possibly TRBD1 on 5 matching bases. Trimming took off 3 bases at V and 0 bases at J, with 6 bases between the two ends. The CDR3 is 13 amino acids. Germline CDR1 is SGHLS and CDR2 is HYDKME. CDR3 amino acids: CASSSGSAETLYF. The CDR3 bases that were read are TGTGCCAGCTCTTCAGGGAGTGCAGAAACGCTGTAT.

In this sample, this clone turned up once. The germline and genes are mouse ones. The missing CDR3 end, 1 residue past where the read stops, is filled in from the germline J gene. Different DNA sequences within this sample yield the same CDR3. The J gene is TRBJ1-6, the V gene TRBV26, with D perhaps matching TRBD1 (5 bases). TRBJ1-6 is an open reading frame whose function is uncertain. The CDR3 runs 14 residues. Germline V gene sequence: CDR1 KGHPV, CDR2 FQNQEV (reference sequence). V was trimmed by 4 bases and J by 2 bases, leaving 6 bases between them. The CDR3 DNA, read in part, is TGTGCCAGCAGTCAAGGGGCCTATAATTCGCCCCTCTAC. As protein: CASSQGAYNSPLY. The CDR3 as a whole reads CASSQGAYNSPLYF.

Concerning this clone: The genes are named according to mouse. The read ends 1 residue before the CDR3 terminus; that terminus is restored from the germline J gene. The V and J genes are TRBV26 and TRBJ1-3; tentative D call: TRBD1 (5 bases). Trimming removed 2 bases at V and 0 bases at J, with 8 bases between. This CDR3 spans 15 amino acids. Germline CDR1 and CDR2: KGHPV and FQNQEV (reference sequence). The chain's CDR3 is CASSLDSLSGNTLYF. CDR3 bases read: TGTGCCAGCAGTCTGGACAGTCTTTCTGGAAATACGCTCTAT.

Points on this clone: All gene names here are mouse names. The missing CDR3 end, 1 residue past where the read stops, is filled in from the germline J gene. V is TRBV26 and J is TRBJ2-5; 8 bases fit TRBD2. The CDR3 is 14 amino acids. Germline lookup yields CDR1 KGHPV and CDR2 FQNQEV (reference sequence). The V segment lost 4 bases and the J segment 6 bases; nucleotides outside the gene matches: 6. CDR3: CASSPDWGGDTQYF. Incomplete CDR3 DNA: TGTGCCAGCAGTCCCGACTGGGGAGGGGACACCCAGTAC. The full variable domain, with the rest looked up from reference TRBV26 and TRBJ2-5, is NSKVIQTPRYLVKGQGQKAKMRCIPEKGHPVVFWYQQNKNNEFKFLINFQNQEVLQQIDMTEKRFSAECPSNSPCSLEIQSSEAGDSALYLCASSPDWGGDTQYFGPGTRLLVL.

This clone was counted a few times. Germline and genes: mouse. The read terminates 1 residue ahead of where the CDR3 ends, so the germline J gene completes it. The chain recombines TRBV26 with TRBJ1-3; D is perhaps TRBD1 (6 bases). The CDR3 is 13 residues long. V lost 6 bases, J lost 2 bases, and 8 bases lay in between. The germline gives CDR1 KGHPV, CDR2 FQNQEV (reference sequence). The sequenced part of the CDR3 DNA is TGTGCCAGCAGCCAGGGGACTGGAAATACGCTCTAT. Encoded protein: CASSQGTGNTLY. The full CDR3 is CASSQGTGNTLYF.

This clone rates as large. Gene names and germline refer to mouse. From the germline J gene comes the end of the CDR3, since the read stops 1 residue before it. The chain uses TRBV5 and TRBJ1-5; D perhaps matches TRBD1 (5 bases). Germline V CDR1 and CDR2: LGHNA, YNLKQL (reference sequence). CDR3 length equals 15 residues. The V end lost 1 base, the J end lost 3 bases, and 10 bases lay between the germline ends. The CDR3 protein is CASSQAGQVNQAPLF. CDR3 DNA (partial): TGTGCCAGCAGCCAAGCCGGACAAGTCAACCAGGCTCCGCTT.